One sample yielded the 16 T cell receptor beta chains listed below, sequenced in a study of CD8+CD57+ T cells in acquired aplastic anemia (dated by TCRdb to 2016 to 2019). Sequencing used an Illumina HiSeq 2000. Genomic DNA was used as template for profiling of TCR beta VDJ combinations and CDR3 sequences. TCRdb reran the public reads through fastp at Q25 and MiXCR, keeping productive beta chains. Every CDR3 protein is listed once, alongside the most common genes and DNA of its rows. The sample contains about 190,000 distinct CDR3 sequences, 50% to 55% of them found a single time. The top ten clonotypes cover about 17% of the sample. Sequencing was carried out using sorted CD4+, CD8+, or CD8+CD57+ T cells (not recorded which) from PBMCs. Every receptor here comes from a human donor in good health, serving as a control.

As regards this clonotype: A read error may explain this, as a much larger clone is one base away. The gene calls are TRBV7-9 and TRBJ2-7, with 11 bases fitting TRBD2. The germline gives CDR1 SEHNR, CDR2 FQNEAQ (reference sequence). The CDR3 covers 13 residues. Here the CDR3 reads CASRKTSGAERCF. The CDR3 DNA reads TGTGCCAGCAGGAAGACTAGCGGGGCCGAACGGTGCTTC.

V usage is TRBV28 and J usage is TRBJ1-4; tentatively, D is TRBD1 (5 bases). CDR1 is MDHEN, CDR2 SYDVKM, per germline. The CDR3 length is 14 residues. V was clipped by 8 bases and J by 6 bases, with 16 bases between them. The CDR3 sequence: CASGTTGSYEKLFF. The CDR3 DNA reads TGTGCCAGCGGGACTACGGGATCTTATGAAAAACTGTTTTTT.

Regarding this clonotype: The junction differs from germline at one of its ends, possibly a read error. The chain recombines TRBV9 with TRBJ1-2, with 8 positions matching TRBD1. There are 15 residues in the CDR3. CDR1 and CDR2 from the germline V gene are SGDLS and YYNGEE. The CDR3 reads CASSVVHRGNYGCTF. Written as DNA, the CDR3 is TGTGCCAGCAGCGTAGTTCACAGGGGGAACTATGGCTGCACCTTC.

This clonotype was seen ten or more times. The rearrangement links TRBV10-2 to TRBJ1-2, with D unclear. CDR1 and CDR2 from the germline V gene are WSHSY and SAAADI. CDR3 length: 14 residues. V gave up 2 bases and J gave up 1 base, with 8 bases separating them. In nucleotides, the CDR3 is TGCGCCAGCAGTGAGCAGGTCAATAACTATGGCTACACCTTC. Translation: CASSEQVNNYGYTF.

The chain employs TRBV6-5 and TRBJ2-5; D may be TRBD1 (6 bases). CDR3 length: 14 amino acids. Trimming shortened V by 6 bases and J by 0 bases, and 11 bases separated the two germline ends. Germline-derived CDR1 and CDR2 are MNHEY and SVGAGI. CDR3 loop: CASSRDRYQETQYF. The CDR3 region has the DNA TGTGCCAGCAGCCGAGACAGGTACCAAGAGACCCAGTACTTC.

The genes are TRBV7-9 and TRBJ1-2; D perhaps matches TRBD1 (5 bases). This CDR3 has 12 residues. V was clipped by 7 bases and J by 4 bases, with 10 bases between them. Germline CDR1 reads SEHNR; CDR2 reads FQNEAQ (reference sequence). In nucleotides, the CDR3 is TGTGCCAGCAATGAGCAGGGCTATGGCTACACCTTC. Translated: CASNEQGYGYTF.

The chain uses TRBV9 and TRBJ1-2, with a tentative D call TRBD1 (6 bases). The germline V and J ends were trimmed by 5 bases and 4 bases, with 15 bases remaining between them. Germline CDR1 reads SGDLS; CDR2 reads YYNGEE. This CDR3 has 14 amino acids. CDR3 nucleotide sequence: TGTGCCAGCAGTACGGACAGCCTGATCTATGGCTACACCTTC. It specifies CASSTDSLIYGYTF.

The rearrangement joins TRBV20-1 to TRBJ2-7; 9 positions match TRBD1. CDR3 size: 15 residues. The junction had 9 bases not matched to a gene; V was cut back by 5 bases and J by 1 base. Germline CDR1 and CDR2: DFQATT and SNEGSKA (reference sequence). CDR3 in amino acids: CSAYSGQGGSYEQYF. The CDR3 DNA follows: TGCAGTGCTTACTCGGGACAGGGAGGTTCCTACGAGCAGTACTTC.

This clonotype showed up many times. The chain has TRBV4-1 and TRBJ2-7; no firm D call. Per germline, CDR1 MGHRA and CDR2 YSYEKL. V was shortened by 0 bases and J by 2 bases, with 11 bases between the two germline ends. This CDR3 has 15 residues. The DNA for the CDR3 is TGCGCCAGCAGCCAAGACAGCTTGCTAACCTACGAGCAGTACTTC. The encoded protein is CASSQDSLLTYEQYF.

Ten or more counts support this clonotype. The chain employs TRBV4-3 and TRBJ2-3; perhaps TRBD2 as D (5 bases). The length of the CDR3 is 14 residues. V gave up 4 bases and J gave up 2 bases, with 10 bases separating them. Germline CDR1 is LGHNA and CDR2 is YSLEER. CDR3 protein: CASSRRYPTDTQYF. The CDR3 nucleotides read TGCGCCAGCAGCCGGAGGTACCCCACAGATACGCAGTATTTT.

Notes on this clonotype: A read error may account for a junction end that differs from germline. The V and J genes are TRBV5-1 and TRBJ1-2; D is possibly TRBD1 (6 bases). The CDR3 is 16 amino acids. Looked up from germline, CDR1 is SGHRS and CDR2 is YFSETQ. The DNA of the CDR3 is TGTGTCAGCAGCCGATTAACAGGGTTAAGTCTCTATGGCTACACCTTC. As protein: CVSSRLTGLSLYGYTF.

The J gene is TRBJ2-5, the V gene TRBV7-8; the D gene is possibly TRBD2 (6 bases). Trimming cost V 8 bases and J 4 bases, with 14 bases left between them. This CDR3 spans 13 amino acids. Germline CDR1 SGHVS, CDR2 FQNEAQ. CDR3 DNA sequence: TGTGCCAGCCTGGCGGGGCCGCGAGAGACCCAGTACTTC. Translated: CASLAGPRETQYF.

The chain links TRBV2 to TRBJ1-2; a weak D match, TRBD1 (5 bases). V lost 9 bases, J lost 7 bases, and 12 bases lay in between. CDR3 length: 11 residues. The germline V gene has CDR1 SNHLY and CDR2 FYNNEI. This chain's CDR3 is CARGEVVGYTF. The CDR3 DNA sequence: TGTGCCAGGGGGGAGGTCGTTGGCTACACCTTC. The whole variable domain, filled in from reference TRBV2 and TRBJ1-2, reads EPEVTQTPSHQVTQMGQEVILRCVPISNHLYFYWYRQILGQKVEFLVSFYNNEISEKSEIFDDQFSVERPDGSNFTLKIRSTKLEDSAMYFCARGEVVGYTFGSGTRLTVV.

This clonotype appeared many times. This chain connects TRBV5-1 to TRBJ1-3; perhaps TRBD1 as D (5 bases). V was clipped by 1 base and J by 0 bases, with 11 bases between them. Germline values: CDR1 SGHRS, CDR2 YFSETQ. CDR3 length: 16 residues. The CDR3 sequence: CASSLPGPSSGNTIYF. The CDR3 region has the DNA TGCGCCAGCAGCTTGCCGGGACCGAGCTCTGGAAACACCATATATTTT.

CDR3 in DNA: TGTGCCACCAGAGTCCCACAGACAAGTAATGAAAAACTGTTTTTT. Translated: CATRVPQTSNEKLFF. The J gene is TRBJ1-4, the V gene TRBV24-1, with unresolved D. V shed 7 bases and J shed 4 bases, with 15 bases lying between them. CDR1 and CDR2 from the germline V gene are KGHDR and SFDVKD. This CDR3 is built from 15 residues.

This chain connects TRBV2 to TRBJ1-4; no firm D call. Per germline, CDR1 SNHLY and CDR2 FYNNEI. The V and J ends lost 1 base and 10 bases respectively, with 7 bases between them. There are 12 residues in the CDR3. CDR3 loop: CASSEGAGKLFF. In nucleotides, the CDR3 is TGTGCCAGCAGTGAAGGGGCTGGAAAACTGTTTTTT.